This T cell receptor beta chain was recorded in a study of cytomegalovirus exposure and HLA in healthy donors. General study findings and limits: Donors belonging to an Asian-associated ancestry cluster reportedly showed fewer N-insertions in productive TCRs than the 666-donor mean, according to what a later analysis found.

Of note for this clone: Its matching antigen is unknown.

Trimming cost V 3 bases and J 1 base; bases outside gene matches: 19. In germline, CDR1 is SGHDN, CDR2 FVKESK. This CDR3 is 21 amino acids long. The PCR was carried out with 60 Vbeta primers and 13 Jbeta primers. This table comes from immunoSEQ multiplex PCR, and its TCRdb copy is limited to in-frame clones, with some not included. The table lists some 150,000 clones, roughly 82% of them singletons, with approximately 5.5% in the top ten. The origin of this receptor is a man aged 25 to 40 in good health and CMV-seropositive. Specimen: PBMCs. This chain connects TRBV14 to TRBJ2-3; 10 bases are shared with TRBD2. As DNA, the CDR3 is TGTGCCAGCAGCCAGGAACAGGGGCCGGTACTAGCGGGACCTGGCACAGATACGCAGTATTTT. Its protein is CASSQEQGPVLAGPGTDTQYF.